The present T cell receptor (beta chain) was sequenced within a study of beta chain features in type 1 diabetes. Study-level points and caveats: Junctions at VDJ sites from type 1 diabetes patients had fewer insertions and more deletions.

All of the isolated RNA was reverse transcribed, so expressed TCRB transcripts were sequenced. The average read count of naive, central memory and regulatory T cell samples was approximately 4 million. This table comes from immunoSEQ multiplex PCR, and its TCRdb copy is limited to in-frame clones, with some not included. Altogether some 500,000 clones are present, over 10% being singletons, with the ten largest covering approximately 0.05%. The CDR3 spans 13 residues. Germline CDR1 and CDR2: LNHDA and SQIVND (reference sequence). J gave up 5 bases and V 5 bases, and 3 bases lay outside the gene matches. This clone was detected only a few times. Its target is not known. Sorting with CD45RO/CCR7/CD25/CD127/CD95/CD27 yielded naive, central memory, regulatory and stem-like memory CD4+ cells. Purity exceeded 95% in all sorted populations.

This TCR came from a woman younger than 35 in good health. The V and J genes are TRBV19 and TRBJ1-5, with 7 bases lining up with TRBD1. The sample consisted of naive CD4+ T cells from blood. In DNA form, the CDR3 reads TGTGCCAGTAGTTACGACAGGGATCAGCCCCAGCATTTT. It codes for CASSYDRDQPQHF.